This TCR beta chain was profiled in a study of blood T cells in healthy people across ages. Overall study context: The capture of about one barcoded beta molecule per two T cells was achieved by template switching.

Regarding the study as a whole: Diversity was higher, and naive CD4+ cells more numerous, in long-lived donors than in aged donors. Age advanced and TCR beta diversity per million T cells fell, roughly linearly. TCR beta diversity correlated strongly with naive T cell percentage.

For this clonotype: Its antigen is undetermined.

PCR was performed a second time for about 6 to 11 cycles using a sample-barcoded 5' primer and a J-beta primer mix. One entry per CDR3 protein, called by TCRdb with MiXCR from the 5' RACE reads. The table shows roughly 680,000 distinct CDR3 sequences, with more than 45% occurring only once. The sequenced sample was blood. The clonotype originates from a woman aged 80 or older in good health.

The CDR3 loop reads CASSRPGQGDKNIQYF. The CDR3 DNA is TGTGCCAGCAGCCGACCGGGACAGGGCGACAAAAACATTCAGTACTTC. This chain links TRBV6-5 with TRBJ2-4; 9 bases are shared with TRBD1. J was trimmed by 3 bases and V by 6 bases; bases with no gene match: 9. Germline V gene sequence: CDR1 MNHEY, CDR2 SVGAGI. This CDR3 contains 16 residues.